This TCR beta chain was captured in a study of cytomegalovirus exposure and HLA in healthy donors. Notes on this clone: Its matching antigen is unknown.

Regarding the study as a whole: It was reported that the classifier diagnosed cytomegalovirus status with high specificity and sensitivity in both the original and validation cohorts.

The PCR was carried out with 60 Vbeta primers and 13 Jbeta primers. The table came from immunoSEQ multiplex PCR; TCRdb's copy has only in-frame clones and leaves some out. Of about 190,000 clones in the sample, 70% to 90% were seen once. Sample: PBMCs. This sequence was found in a woman between 25 and 40 years old in good health and CMV-seronegative.

In DNA, the CDR3 is TGTGCCAGCAGCTTTAGCTACAGCATATCTGAAGCTTTCTTT. Protein product: CASSFSYSISEAFF. J is TRBJ1-1 and V is TRBV12-1; the D call in the table, TRBD1, was not verified against the DNA. TRBV12-1 is labeled a pseudogene. There are 14 residues in the CDR3.